This entry features one T cell receptor beta chain sequence. Its antigen is unidentified. The data were taken from a study of graft-versus-host responses after intestinal transplantation. Overall study results and limits: The marrow of recipients harbored GvH clones, and ileum or blood showed some of them first.

TCRdb's copy holds only in-frame clones and misses some; the assay was immunoSEQ multiplex PCR. This sample yields tens of thousands of clones, of which 90% to 95% are seen a single time; 0.76% belongs to the top ten. Looked up from germline, CDR1 is LNHNV and CDR2 is YYDKDF (reference sequence). The trim removed 5 bases at V and 0 bases at J, leaving 7 bases unmatched. The CDR3 length is 15 residues. The source is a human patient who received an intestinal transplant, so some T cells may come from the graft donor. The chain is built from TRBV15 and TRBJ2-7, with TRBD2 identical over 7 bases. Sequencing was performed on PBMCs, taken 16 days after intestinal transplant. The CDR3 protein is CATSRKRETSYEQYF. The CDR3 DNA is TGTGCCACCAGCCGTAAGCGGGAAACCTCCTACGAGCAGTACTTC.